These 20 T cell receptor beta chains came from one sample sequenced in a study of T cells in Graves' hyperthyroidism and ophthalmopathy. Amplification yielded TCR beta CDR3 regions, with RNA transcripts as the source. Primed by the HTBI set, a first-round RT-PCR was run on the TCR CDR3. One entry per CDR3 protein results from TCRdb running MiXCR on the multiplex PCR reads. Of fewer than 650,000 distinct CDR3 sequences listed, approximately 15% are singletons. Material: blood. The receptors shown here come from a woman aged 30 to 39 with Graves' hyperthyroidism that later progressed to Graves' ophthalmopathy.

This clonotype showed up many times. The V and J genes are TRBV9 and TRBJ2-1; 10 bases agree with TRBD2. Germline assignment: CDR1 SGDLS and CDR2 YYNGEE. V lost 3 bases to trimming and J lost 8 bases; unmatched junction nucleotides: 11. The length of the CDR3 is 16 residues. The CDR3 is CASSGGGLAGADEQFF. Here the CDR3 DNA reads TGTGCCAGCAGCGGAGGGGGGCTAGCGGGAGCTGATGAGCAGTTCTTC. Complete variable domain (other parts from reference TRBV9 and TRBJ2-1): DSGVTQTPKHLITATGQRVTLRCSPRSGDLSVYWYQQSLDQGLQFLIQYYNGEERAKGNILERFSAQQFPDLHSELNLSSLELGDSALYFCASSGGGLAGADEQFFGPGTRLTVL.

This clonotype was recorded at least ten times. The rearrangement joins TRBV28 to TRBJ2-7, with D unclear. CDR1 is MDHEN and CDR2 is SYDVKM in the germline V gene. The CDR3 extends over 13 amino acids. The V gene lost 6 bases and the J gene lost 2 bases, with 11 bases spanning the gap. The CDR3, as DNA: TGTGCCAGCAGCTTCGTCGGCCCCTACGAGCAGTACTTC. This translates into CASSFVGPYEQYF.

This clonotype was recorded many times. The gene calls are TRBV27 and TRBJ2-1; TRBD1 is a possible D gene (5 bases). Trimming cost V 7 bases and J 3 bases, with 16 bases left between them. This CDR3 is built from 15 residues. The germline CDR1 and CDR2 sequences are MNHEY and SMNVEV (reference sequence). The CDR3 spells CASTLVGDSYNEQFF. DNA of the CDR3: TGTGCCAGCACCTTAGTGGGTGACAGCTACAATGAGCAGTTCTTC.

This clonotype has a count of ten or more. V and J are TRBV3-1 and TRBJ2-2, with D tentatively TRBD2 (6 bases). Trimming took off 3 bases at V and 5 bases at J, with 10 bases between the two ends. The CDR3 loop spans 14 amino acids. The germline V gene encodes CDR1 LGHDT and CDR2 YNNKEL (reference sequence). The CDR3 spells CASSHQLATGELFF. The CDR3 region has the DNA TGTGCCAGCAGCCACCAACTAGCAACCGGGGAGCTGTTTTTT.

This chain joins TRBV10-3 and TRBJ2-6; possibly TRBD2 for D (5 bases). V was trimmed by 3 bases and J by 2 bases, leaving 8 bases between them. Germline V gives CDR1 ENHRY, CDR2 SYGVKD. The CDR3 covers 15 residues. Here the CDR3 reads CAISESGAGANVLTF. The DNA for the CDR3 is TGTGCCATCAGTGAAAGCGGAGCTGGGGCCAACGTCCTGACTTTC.

This clonotype was counted at least ten times. The chain couples TRBV2 to TRBJ2-1, with TRBD2 matching 10 bases. The germline CDR1 and CDR2 sequences are SNHLY and FYNNEI. The CDR3 runs 14 residues. V dropped 7 bases and J dropped 5; count of bases not matched to a gene: 5. This CDR3 is CASKGLAENNEQFF. CDR3 bases: TGTGCCAGCAAAGGACTAGCGGAGAACAATGAGCAGTTCTTC.

This clonotype was seen repeatedly, ten times or more. The CDR3 DNA reads TGCAGTGCTAGAGGCGGGGAAAGGGTAAACTATGGCTACACCTTC. Translated, it gives CSARGGERVNYGYTF. This chain uses TRBV20-1 with TRBJ1-2, with D unclear. The CDR3 has 15 amino acids. Trimming stripped 1 base from V and 2 bases from J, with 14 bases between. CDR1 DFQATT and CDR2 SNEGSKA come from the germline V gene (reference sequence).

This clonotype was counted many times. The chain employs TRBV27 and TRBJ2-1; D remains unclear. V dropped 0 bases and J dropped 9 bases, with 15 bases sitting between them. Germline loops: CDR1 MNHEY, CDR2 SMNVEV (reference sequence). CDR3 length: 15 residues. CDR3 in amino acids: CASSLSPEEAFEQFF. The CDR3 coding sequence is TGTGCCAGCAGTTTATCACCGGAAGAGGCTTTTGAGCAGTTCTTC.

This clonotype occurred many times. This chain connects TRBV28 to TRBJ1-4; D is perhaps TRBD1 (6 bases). The CDR3 loop spans 15 amino acids. V was shortened by 5 bases and J by 6 bases, with 16 bases between the two germline ends. Germline-derived CDR1 and CDR2 are MDHEN and SYDVKM. CDR3 protein: CASSPPTGGDEKLFF. In DNA, the CDR3 is TGTGCCAGCAGTCCTCCGACAGGAGGAGATGAAAAACTGTTTTTT.

This clonotype was counted ten times or more. The chain employs TRBV20-1 and TRBJ1-2; 7 bases are a match to TRBD1. There are 15 residues in the CDR3. Trimming removed 5 bases from V and 1 base from J; junction bases left unmatched: 10. CDR1 is DFQATT and CDR2 is SNEGSKA in the germline V gene (reference sequence). CDR3 in DNA: TGCAGTGCTCCGAATCACCGGGACAGTAACTATGGCTACACCTTC. Translating gives CSAPNHRDSNYGYTF.

This clonotype was seen many times. The chain couples TRBV19 to TRBJ1-6; 9 positions agree with TRBD1. The germline CDR1 and CDR2 sequences are LNHDA and SQIVND (reference sequence). The CDR3 consists of 15 residues. Trimming removed 5 bases from V and 7 bases from J; junction bases left unmatched: 6. The CDR3 DNA sequence: TGTGCCAGTAGTGCCACAGGGGGCGGGAATTCACCCCTCCACTTT. Translated: CASSATGGGNSPLHF. Full variable domain (remainder filled in from reference TRBV19 and TRBJ1-6): DGGITQSPKYLFRKEGQNVTLSCEQNLNHDAMYWYRQDPGQGLRLIYYSQIVNDFQKGDIAEGYSVSREKKESFPLTVTSAQKNPTAFYLCASSATGGGNSPLHFGNGTRLTVT.

The J gene is TRBJ2-1, the V gene TRBV2, with D possibly being TRBD2 (6 bases). In germline, CDR1 is SNHLY, CDR2 FYNNEI. Trimming took 4 bases from V and 0 from J, leaving 22 bases between them. The CDR3 consists of 19 residues. The CDR3 reads CASSVARSLAASSYNEQFF. DNA of the CDR3: TGTGCCAGCAGTGTAGCCAGAAGCTTAGCGGCCAGCTCCTACAATGAGCAGTTCTTC.

The chain employs TRBV7-3 and TRBJ2-3, with TRBD1 matching over 7 bases. The V gene end was trimmed by 0 bases and the J gene end by 6 bases; junction bases not matched to a gene: 6. The CDR3 consists of 15 residues. Germline CDR1 reads SGHTA; CDR2 reads FQGTGA. The CDR3 region has the DNA TGTGCCAGCAGCTTAACGGCAGGGGGATCGGATACGCAGTATTTT. It yields the protein CASSLTAGGSDTQYF.

Ten or more counts support this clonotype. The chain is built from TRBV19 and TRBJ1-1, with TRBD1 matching over 7 bases. Germline CDR1 reads LNHDA; CDR2 reads SQIVND (reference sequence). The CDR3 has 15 amino acids. The ends lost 7 bases at V and 0 bases at J; junction bases unmatched: 8. In DNA, the CDR3 is TGTGCCAGTACAAACAGGGGCTCCATGAACACTGAAGCTTTCTTT. Its protein product is CASTNRGSMNTEAFF.

For this clonotype: A much larger clone is a single base away; this may be a read error. The rearrangement uses TRBV12-3 or TRBV12-4 and TRBJ2-6; D perhaps matches TRBD1 (5 bases). The length of the CDR3 is 17 residues. The CDR3 is CVSSLGAWVSGANVLTF. The CDR3, as DNA: TGTGTCAGCAGTTTAGGGGCTTGGGTTTCTGGGGCCAACGTCCTGACTTTC.

This clonotype was counted many times. This chain joins TRBV20-1 and TRBJ2-3; tentative D call: TRBD1 (5 bases). Germline assignment: CDR1 DFQATT and CDR2 SNEGSKA (reference sequence). V gave up 3 bases and J gave up 5 bases, with 9 bases separating them. This CDR3 comprises 12 residues. The CDR3: CSASQGVDTQYF. In DNA form, the CDR3 reads TGCAGTGCTAGTCAGGGCGTAGATACGCAGTATTTT.

This clonotype was seen at least ten times. The V and J genes are TRBV7-3 and TRBJ1-1; 11 bases agree with TRBD1. J was trimmed by 5 bases and V by 7 bases; bases with no gene match: 9. The CDR3 runs 15 residues. Germline V gives CDR1 SGHTA, CDR2 FQGTGA. The CDR3 region has the DNA TGTGCCAGCAAACTAATGGGACAGGGGGGGACTGAAGCTTTCTTT. It encodes CASKLMGQGGTEAFF.

This clonotype was found a few times. The chain employs TRBV6-5 and TRBJ2-7; TRBD1 agrees at 8 bases. The V and J ends lost 5 bases and 0 bases, in that order; junction bases with no gene match: 6. The germline V gene encodes CDR1 MNHEY and CDR2 SVGAGI. The CDR3 runs to 15 residues. In DNA form, the CDR3 reads TGTGCCAGCAGTCCCGGGACAGGACTCTCCTACGAGCAGTACTTC. Translating it yields CASSPGTGLSYEQYF.

The sample holds many counts of this clonotype. The V and J genes are TRBV5-1 and TRBJ1-2; D is perhaps TRBD1 (6 bases). Per the germline V gene, CDR1 is SGHRS and CDR2 is YFSETQ. Trimming shortened V by 0 bases and J by 4 bases, and 16 bases separated the two germline ends. The CDR3 runs 16 residues. The CDR3 sequence is CASSLAGGIESYGYTF. In DNA form, the CDR3 reads TGCGCCAGCAGCTTGGCGGGGGGCATCGAAAGCTATGGCTACACCTTC.

The V and J genes are TRBV6-2 or TRBV6-3 and TRBJ2-1, with D possibly matching TRBD2 (5 bases). The ends were cut back, 7 bases at V and 6 bases at J, with 13 bases in the middle. The length of the CDR3 is 13 residues. From germline, CDR1 is MNHEY and CDR2 SVGEGT. The CDR3 spells CASTLASPNEQFF. In nucleotides, the CDR3 is TGTGCCAGCACCTTGGCTAGCCCCAATGAGCAGTTCTTC.